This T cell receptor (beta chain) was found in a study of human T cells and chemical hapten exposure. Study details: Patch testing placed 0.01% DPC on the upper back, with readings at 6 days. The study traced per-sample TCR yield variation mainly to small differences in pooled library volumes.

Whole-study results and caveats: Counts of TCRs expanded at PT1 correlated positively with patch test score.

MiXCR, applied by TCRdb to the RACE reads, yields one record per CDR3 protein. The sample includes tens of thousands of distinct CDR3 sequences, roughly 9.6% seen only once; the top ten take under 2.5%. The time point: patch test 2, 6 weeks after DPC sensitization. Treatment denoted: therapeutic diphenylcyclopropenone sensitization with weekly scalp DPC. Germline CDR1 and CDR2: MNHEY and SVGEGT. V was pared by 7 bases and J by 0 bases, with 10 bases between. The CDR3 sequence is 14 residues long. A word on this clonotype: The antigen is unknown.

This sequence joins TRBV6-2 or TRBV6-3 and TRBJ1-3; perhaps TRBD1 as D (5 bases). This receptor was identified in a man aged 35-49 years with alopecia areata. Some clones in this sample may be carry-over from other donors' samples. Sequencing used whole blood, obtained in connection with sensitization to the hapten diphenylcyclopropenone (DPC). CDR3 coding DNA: TGTGCCAGCATTCGCGGGGGCTCTGGAAACACCATATATTTT. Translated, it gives CASIRGGSGNTIYF.